A single T cell receptor beta chain is shown here with its context. These data originate in a study of early T cells in non-severe SARS-CoV-2 infection. Across the study: The chains were unpaired, and the sequenced material was bulk RNA from unsorted whole blood.

Trimming pared 2 bases from V and 4 bases from J, leaving 18 bases between. The germline gives CDR1 SGHRS, CDR2 YFSETQ. The CDR3 has 16 amino acids. As part of library construction, unique molecular identifiers were attached to individual cDNA molecules. TCRdb re-analysed the 5' RACE reads in MiXCR, keeping a single row per CDR3 protein. The sample includes under 95,000 distinct CDR3 sequences, 10% to 15% seen only once; the top ten take 4.5%. J is TRBJ2-5 and V is TRBV5-1; D uncertain. This sequence originates from an adult who was a healthcare worker with PCR-confirmed SARS-CoV-2 infection or an uninfected control (not recorded which). Specimen: whole blood. The CDR3 bases are TGCGCCAGCAGCTTCTCATCAGGATCGAACCGAGAGACCCAGTACTTC. Protein: CASSFSSGSNRETQYF.